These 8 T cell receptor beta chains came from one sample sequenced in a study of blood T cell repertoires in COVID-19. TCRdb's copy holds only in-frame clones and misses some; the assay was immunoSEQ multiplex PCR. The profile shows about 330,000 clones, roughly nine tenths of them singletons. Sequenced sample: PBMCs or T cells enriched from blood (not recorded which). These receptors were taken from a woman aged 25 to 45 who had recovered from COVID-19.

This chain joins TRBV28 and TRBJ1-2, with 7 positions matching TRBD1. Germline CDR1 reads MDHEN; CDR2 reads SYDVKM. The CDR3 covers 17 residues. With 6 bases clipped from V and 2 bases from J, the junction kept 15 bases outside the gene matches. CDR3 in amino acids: CASSLGGMTGRNYGYTF. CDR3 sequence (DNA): TGTGCCAGCAGCTTAGGGGGAATGACAGGGAGGAACTATGGCTACACCTTC.

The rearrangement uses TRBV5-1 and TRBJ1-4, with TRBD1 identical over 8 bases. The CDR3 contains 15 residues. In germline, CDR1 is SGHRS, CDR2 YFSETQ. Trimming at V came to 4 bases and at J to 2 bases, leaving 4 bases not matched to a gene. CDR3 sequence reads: CASSPSGGTNEKLFF. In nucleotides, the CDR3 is TGCGCCAGCAGCCCGTCAGGGGGCACTAATGAAAAACTGTTTTTT.

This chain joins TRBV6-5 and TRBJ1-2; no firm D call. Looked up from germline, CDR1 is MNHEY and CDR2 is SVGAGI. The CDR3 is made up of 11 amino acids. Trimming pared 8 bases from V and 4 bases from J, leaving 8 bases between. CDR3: CASGQVYGYTF. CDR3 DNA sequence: TGTGCCAGCGGCCAGGTCTATGGCTACACCTTC.

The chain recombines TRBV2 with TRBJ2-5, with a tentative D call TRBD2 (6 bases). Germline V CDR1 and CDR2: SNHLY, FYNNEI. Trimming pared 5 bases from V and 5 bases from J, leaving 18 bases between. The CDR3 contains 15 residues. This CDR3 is CASSLTGLGMETQYF. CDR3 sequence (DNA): TGTGCCAGCAGTCTGACGGGACTTGGCATGGAGACCCAGTACTTC. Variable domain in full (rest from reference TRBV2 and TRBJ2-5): EPEVTQTPSHQVTQMGQEVILRCVPISNHLYFYWYRQILGQKVEFLVSFYNNEISEKSEIFDDQFSVERPDGSNFTLKIRSTKLEDSAMYFCASSLTGLGMETQYFGPGTRLLVL.

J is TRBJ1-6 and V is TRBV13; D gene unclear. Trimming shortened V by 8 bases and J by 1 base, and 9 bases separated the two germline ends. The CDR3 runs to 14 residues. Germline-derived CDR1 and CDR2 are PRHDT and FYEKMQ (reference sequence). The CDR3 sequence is CASQSLSYNSPLHF. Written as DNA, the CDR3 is TGTGCCAGCCAGTCCCTTTCCTATAATTCACCCCTCCACTTT.

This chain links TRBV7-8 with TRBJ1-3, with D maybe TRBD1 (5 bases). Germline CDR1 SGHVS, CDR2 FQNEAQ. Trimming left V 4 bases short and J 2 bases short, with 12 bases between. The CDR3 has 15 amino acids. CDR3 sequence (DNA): TGTGCCAGCAGCTCTCGGGGGACCACTGGAAACACCATATATTTT. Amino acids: CASSSRGTTGNTIYF.

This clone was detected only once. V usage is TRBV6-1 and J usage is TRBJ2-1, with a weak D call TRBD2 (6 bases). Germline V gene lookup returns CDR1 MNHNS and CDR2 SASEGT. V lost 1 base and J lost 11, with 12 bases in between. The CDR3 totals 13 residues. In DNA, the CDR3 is TGTGCCAGCAGTGAAGGTCCGGGGGTCCAGCAGTTCTTC. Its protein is CASSEGPGVQQFF.

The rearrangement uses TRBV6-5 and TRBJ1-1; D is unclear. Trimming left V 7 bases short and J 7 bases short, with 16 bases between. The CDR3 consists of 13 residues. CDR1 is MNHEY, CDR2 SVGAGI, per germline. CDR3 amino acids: CASTRERGNEAFF. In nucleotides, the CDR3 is TGTGCCAGCACGAGGGAACGGGGAAATGAAGCTTTCTTT.